The 5 T cell receptor beta chains reported below all come from one sample, sequenced in a study of shared clonotypes between healthy human individuals. Only in-frame clones appear in the TCRdb table, and some are missing; sequencing was by immunoSEQ multiplex PCR. The profile shows 95,000 to 120,000 clones, about 67% of them singletons. Sequenced sample: memory CD8+ T cells sorted from blood. The subset denotes: CD45RO+ cells pooled with CCR7-negative TemRA cells. The receptors originated from a woman in her 30s in good health.

Worth noting for this clone: A junction boundary mismatches the germline segment, possibly from a read error. The genes are TRBV5-4 and TRBJ1-1, with 10 bases aligning to TRBD1. This CDR3 has 13 residues. Germline V CDR1 and CDR2: SGHNT, YYREEE (reference sequence). CDR3 in DNA: TGTGCCAGCAGCTTGGCCCGGGGACAGGGGTTAGTCTGG. This codes for CASSLARGQGLVW.

The CDR3 region has the DNA TGTGCCAGCAGCTTAGCTATGGCGAGAGAGACCCAGTACTTC. Amino acid sequence: CASSLAMARETQYF. J is TRBJ2-5 and V is TRBV7-9; D not certain. Germline-derived CDR1 and CDR2 are SEHNR and FQNEAQ (reference sequence). V lost 0 bases and J lost 4, with 9 bases in between. The CDR3 has 14 residues.

V gene TRBV5-4 combines with J gene TRBJ2-3, with 13 positions matching TRBD2. The CDR3 is made up of 17 amino acids. Looked up from germline, CDR1 is SGHNT and CDR2 is YYREEE (reference sequence). Losses at the gene ends were 4 bases for V and 4 bases for J; bases not matched to a gene: 9. CDR3 loop: CASSPGLAGWTADTQYF. The CDR3 nucleotides read TGTGCCAGCAGCCCGGGACTAGCGGGGTGGACCGCAGATACGCAGTATTTT.

The CDR3 DNA sequence: TGTGCCAGCGATGAATGGGGCTCTGGAAACACCATATATTTT. This codes for CASDEWGSGNTIYF. The V and J genes are TRBV2 and TRBJ1-3, with no clear D. Germline V gene data show CDR1 as SNHLY and CDR2 as FYNNEI. The CDR3 loop spans 14 amino acids. Trimming left V 8 bases short and J 0 bases short, with 11 bases between.

The chain employs TRBV28 and TRBJ1-5; TRBD1 is a possible D gene (5 bases). Germline CDR1 reads MDHEN; CDR2 reads SYDVKM. This CDR3 is built from 14 residues. V lost 7 bases to trimming and J lost 4 bases, with 14 bases between them. CDR3 sequence (DNA): TGTGCCAGCACCTGGGGGGGATGGAATCAGCCCCAGCATTTT. Translating gives CASTWGGWNQPQHF.